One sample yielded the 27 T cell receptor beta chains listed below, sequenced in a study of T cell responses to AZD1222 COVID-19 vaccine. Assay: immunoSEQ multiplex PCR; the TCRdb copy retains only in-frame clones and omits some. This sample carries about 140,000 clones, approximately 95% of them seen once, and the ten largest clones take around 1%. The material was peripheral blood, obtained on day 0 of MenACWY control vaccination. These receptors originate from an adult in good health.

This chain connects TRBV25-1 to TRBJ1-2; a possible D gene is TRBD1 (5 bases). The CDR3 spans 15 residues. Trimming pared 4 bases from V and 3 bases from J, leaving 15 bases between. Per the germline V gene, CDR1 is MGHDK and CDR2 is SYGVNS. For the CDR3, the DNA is TGTGCCAGCAGTGCGCGACAGCCCGGGGACTATGGCTACACCTTC. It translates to CASSARQPGDYGYTF.

The CDR3 nucleotides are TGTGCCAGTAGAGGCGGGGGGAACACAGATACGCAGTATTTT. As protein: CASRGGGNTDTQYF. The chain has TRBV19 and TRBJ2-3, with 8 bases identical to TRBD2. CDR1 is LNHDA, CDR2 SQIVND, per germline (reference sequence). J lost 2 bases, V lost 6 bases, and 4 bases had no gene match. The CDR3 runs 14 residues.

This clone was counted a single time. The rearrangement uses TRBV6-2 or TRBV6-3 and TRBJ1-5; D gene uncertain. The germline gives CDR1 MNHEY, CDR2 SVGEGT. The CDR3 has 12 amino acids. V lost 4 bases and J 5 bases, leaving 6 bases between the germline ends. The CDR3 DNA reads TGTGCCAGCAGTTTTCACTATCAGCCCCAGCATTTT. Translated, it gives CASSFHYQPQHF.

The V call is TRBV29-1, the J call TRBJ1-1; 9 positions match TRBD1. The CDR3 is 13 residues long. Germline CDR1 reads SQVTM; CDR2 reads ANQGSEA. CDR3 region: CSGTGGAGTEAFF. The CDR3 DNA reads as TGCAGTGGTACAGGGGGCGCGGGAACTGAAGCTTTCTTT.

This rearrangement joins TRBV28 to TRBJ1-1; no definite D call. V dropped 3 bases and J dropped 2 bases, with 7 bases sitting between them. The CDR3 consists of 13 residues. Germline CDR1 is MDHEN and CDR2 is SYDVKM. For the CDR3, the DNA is TGTGCCAGCAGTTTCCTACCTAACACTGAAGCTTTCTTT. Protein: CASSFLPNTEAFF.

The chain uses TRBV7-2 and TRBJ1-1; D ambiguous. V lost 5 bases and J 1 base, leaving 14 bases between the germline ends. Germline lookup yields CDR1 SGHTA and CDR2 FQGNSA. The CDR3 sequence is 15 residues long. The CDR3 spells CASSRRLGGNTEAFF. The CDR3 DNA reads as TGTGCCAGCAGCCGCCGATTGGGAGGGAACACTGAAGCTTTCTTT.

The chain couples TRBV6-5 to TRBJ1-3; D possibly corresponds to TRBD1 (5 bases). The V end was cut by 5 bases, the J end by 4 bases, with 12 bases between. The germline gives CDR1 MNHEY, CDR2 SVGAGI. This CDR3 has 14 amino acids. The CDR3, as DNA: TGTGCCAGCAGTCCTAGGGGTGCAGGAAACACCATATATTTT. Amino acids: CASSPRGAGNTIYF.

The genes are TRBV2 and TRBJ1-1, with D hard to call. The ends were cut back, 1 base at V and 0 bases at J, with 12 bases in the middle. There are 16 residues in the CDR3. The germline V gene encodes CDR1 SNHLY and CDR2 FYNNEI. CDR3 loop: CASSEDRGSMNTEAFF. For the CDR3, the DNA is TGTGCCAGCAGTGAAGATAGAGGCAGCATGAACACTGAAGCTTTCTTT.

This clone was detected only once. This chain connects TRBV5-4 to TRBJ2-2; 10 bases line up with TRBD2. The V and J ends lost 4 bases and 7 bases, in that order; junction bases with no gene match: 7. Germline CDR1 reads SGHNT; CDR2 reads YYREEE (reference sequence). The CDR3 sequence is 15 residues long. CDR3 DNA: TGTGCCAGCAGCCGGAGCGGGAGGGTCGGCGGGGAGCTGTTTTTT. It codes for CASSRSGRVGGELFF.

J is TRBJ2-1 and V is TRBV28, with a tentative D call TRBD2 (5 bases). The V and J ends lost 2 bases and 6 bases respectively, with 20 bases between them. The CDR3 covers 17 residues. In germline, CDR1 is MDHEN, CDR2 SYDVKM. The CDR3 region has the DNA TGTGCCAGCAGTTTAACGTCCAGACGACGGCGGGCCAATGAGCAGTTCTTC. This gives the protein CASSLTSRRRRANEQFF.

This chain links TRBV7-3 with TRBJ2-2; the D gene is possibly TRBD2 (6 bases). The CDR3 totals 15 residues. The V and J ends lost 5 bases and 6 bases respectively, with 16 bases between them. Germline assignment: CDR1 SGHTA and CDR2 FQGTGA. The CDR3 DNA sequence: TGTGCCAGCAGCACCTCGGGACCGGGGGCCGGGGAGCTGTTTTTT. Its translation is CASSTSGPGAGELFF.

The CDR3 is CASSLLAEAEAFF. The CDR3 DNA follows: TGTGCCAGCAGCCTCCTGGCCGAGGCTGAAGCTTTCTTT. The chain uses TRBV6-2 or TRBV6-3 and TRBJ1-1; D is ambiguous. Trimming removed 6 bases from V and 6 bases from J, with 14 bases in between. The germline V gene has CDR1 MNHEY and CDR2 SVGEGT. The CDR3 totals 13 residues.

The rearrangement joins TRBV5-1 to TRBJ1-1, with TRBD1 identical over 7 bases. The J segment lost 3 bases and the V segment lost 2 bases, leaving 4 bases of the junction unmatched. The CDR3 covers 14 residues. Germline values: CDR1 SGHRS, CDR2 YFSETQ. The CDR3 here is CASSLQGFHTEAFF. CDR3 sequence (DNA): TGCGCCAGCAGCTTACAGGGGTTCCACACTGAAGCTTTCTTT.

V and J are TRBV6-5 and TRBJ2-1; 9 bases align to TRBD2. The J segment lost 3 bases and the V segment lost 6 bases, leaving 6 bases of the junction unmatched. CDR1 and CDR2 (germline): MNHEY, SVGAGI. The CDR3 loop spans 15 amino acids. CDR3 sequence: CASRAVAGVYNEQFF. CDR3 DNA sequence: TGTGCCAGCAGAGCCGTAGCGGGGGTCTACAATGAGCAGTTCTTC.

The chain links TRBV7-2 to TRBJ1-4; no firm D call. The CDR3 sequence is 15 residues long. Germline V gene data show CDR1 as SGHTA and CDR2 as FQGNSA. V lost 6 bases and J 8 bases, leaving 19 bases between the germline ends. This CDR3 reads CASRNRNSEGEKLFF. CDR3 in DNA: TGTGCCAGCAGAAATCGGAATTCGGAGGGCGAAAAACTGTTTTTT.

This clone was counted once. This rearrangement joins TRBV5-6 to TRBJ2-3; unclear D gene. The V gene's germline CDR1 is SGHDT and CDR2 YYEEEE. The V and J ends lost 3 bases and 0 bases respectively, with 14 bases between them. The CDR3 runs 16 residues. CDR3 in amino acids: CASSSLRTVSTDTQYF. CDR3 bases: TGTGCCAGCAGCTCACTTAGGACCGTCAGCACAGATACGCAGTATTTT.

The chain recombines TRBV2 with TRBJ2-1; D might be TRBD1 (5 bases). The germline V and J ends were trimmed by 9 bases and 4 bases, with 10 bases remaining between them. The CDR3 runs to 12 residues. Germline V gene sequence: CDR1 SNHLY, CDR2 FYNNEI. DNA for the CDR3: TGTGCCAGTGACAGAGATTACAATGAGCAGTTCTTC. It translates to CASDRDYNEQFF.

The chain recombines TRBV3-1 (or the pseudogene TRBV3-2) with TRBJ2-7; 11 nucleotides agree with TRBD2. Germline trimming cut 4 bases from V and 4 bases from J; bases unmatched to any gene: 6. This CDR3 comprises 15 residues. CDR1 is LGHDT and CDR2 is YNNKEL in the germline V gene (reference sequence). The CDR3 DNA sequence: TGTGCCAGCAGCCCACTAGCGGGAGTAATTTACGAGCAGTACTTC. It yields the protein CASSPLAGVIYEQYF.

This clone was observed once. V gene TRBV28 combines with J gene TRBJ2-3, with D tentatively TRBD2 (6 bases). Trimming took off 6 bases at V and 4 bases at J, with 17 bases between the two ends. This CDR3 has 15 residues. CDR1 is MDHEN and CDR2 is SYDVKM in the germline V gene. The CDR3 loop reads CASSSPGLPADTQYF. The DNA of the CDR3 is TGTGCCAGCAGCTCACCGGGACTCCCCGCAGATACGCAGTATTTT.

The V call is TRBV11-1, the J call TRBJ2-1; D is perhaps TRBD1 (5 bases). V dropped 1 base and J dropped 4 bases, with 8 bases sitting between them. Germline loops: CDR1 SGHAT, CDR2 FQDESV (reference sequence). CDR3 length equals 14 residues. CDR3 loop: CASSLEGAYNEQFF. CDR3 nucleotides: TGTGCCAGCAGCTTAGAAGGGGCTTACAATGAGCAGTTCTTC.

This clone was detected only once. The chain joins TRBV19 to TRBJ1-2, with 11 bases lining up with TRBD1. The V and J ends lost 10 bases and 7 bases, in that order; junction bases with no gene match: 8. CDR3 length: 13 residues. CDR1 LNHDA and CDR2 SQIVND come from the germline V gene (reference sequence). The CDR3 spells CATGQGAVRGYTF. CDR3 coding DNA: TGTGCCACCGGACAGGGGGCGGTTCGTGGCTACACCTTC.

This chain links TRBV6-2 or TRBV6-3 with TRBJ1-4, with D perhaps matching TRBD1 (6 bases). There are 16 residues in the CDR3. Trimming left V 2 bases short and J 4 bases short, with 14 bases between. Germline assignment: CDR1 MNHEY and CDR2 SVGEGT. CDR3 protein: CASSYGTSDINEKLFF. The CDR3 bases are TGTGCCAGCAGTTACGGGACATCGGACATTAATGAAAAACTGTTTTTT.

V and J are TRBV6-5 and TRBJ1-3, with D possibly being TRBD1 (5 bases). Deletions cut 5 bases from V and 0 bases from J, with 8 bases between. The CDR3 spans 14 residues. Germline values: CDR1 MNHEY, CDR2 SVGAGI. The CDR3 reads CASSPTVSGNTIYF. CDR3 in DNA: TGTGCCAGCAGTCCGACAGTCTCTGGAAACACCATATATTTT.

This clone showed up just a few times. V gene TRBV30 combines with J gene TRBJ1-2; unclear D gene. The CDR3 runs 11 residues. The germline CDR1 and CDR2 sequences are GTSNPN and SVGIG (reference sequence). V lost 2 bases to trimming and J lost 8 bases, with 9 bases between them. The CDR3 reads CAWSYGEGYTF. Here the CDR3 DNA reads TGTGCCTGGAGTTATGGGGAGGGCTACACCTTC.

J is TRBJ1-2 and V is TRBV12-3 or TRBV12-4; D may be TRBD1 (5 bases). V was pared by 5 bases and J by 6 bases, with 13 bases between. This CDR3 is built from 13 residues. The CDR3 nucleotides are TGTGCCAGCAGTATGGGGGGGGTGGATGGCTACACCTTC. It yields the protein CASSMGGVDGYTF.

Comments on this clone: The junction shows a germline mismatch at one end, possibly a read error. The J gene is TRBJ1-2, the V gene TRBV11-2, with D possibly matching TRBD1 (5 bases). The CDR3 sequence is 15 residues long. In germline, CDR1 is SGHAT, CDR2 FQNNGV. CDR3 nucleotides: TGTGCCAGCAGTCTCCAGGGCGGCTATAACGATGGCTACACCTTC. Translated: CASSLQGGYNDGYTF.

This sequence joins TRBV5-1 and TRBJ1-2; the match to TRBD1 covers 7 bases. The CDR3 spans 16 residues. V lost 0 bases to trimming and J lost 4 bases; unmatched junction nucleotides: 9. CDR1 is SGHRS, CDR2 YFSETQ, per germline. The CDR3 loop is CASSLAAGQVTYGYTF. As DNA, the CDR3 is TGCGCCAGCAGCTTGGCCGCAGGACAGGTGACCTATGGCTACACCTTC.